These 2 T cell receptor beta chains originate from one sample sequenced in a study of OX40 agonist ivuxolimab in advanced cancers. Here immunoSEQ multiplex PCR was the method, and the copy in TCRdb shows in-frame clones only, minus some. The repertoire has over 40,000 clones, around nine tenths of them found once; the top ten carry around 3.5%. The input for sequencing was CD4+ or CD8+ T cells sorted from blood, taken in a trial of the OX40 agonist ivuxolimab. Receptors originate from an adult with an advanced solid tumor such as melanoma, head and neck, liver or kidney cancer.

V gene TRBV28 combines with J gene TRBJ2-1, with D possibly TRBD2 on 5 matching bases. Germline V gene sequence: CDR1 MDHEN, CDR2 SYDVKM. There are 16 residues in the CDR3. V was shortened by 2 bases and J by 2 bases, with 13 bases between the two germline ends. CDR3 coding DNA: TGTGCCAGCAGTTTAGCGGGCGAGCCAACCTACAATGAGCAGTTCTTC. It encodes CASSLAGEPTYNEQFF.

The rearrangement links TRBV7-3 to TRBJ2-1; D is unresolved. Per the germline V gene, CDR1 is SGHTA and CDR2 is FQGTGA. The CDR3 covers 13 residues. With 2 bases removed from V and 9 bases from J, the gap between germline ends came to 11 bases. The DNA of the CDR3 is TGTGCCAGCAGCTTAGGGCCAGTGGGTGAGCAGTTCTTC. Translation gives CASSLGPVGEQFF.